Listed below are T cell receptor beta chains from one sample, sequenced in a study of regulatory T cells in long-lasting Graves disease. TCRdb reprocessed the multiplex PCR reads via MiXCR and lists one record per CDR3 protein. The sample has approximately 350,000 distinct CDR3 sequences, 12% seen once. This sample also belongs to another study, concerning T cells in Graves' hyperthyroidism and ophthalmopathy.

The specimen comprised peripheral blood mononuclear cells (PBMCs), sampled at new diagnosis, from a patient treated with antithyroid drugs. These receptors were collected from a woman under 30 with Graves disease. Each CDR3 is given with its conserved first and last residue. The D gene is left open where the match is weak.

V	D	CDR3
TRBV28	.	CASSSQDGREETQYF
TRBV28	TRBD1	CASQRQGLSYEQYF
TRBV12-3/TRBV12-4	TRBD1	CASRPRGGTANYGYTF
TRBV25-1	.	CASSAYRSTGSFF
TRBV11-3	.	CASSLERADTQYF
TRBV20-1	.	CSARSLWAIGEAFF
TRBV5-5	.	CASSLFARRLFF
TRBV4-3	TRBD1	CASSQDRGQGWDTQYF
TRBV5-5	TRBD1	CASSFWPTLEGTGEYGYTF
TRBV5-1	TRBD2	CASSPGLAGGAHEQYF
TRBV15	.	CATTTTPGVDTQYF
TRBV6-4	TRBD2	CASSELAETGELFF
TRBV3-1	TRBD2	CASTGTSGGREFF
TRBV9	TRBD2	CASSPSGRNRHETQYF
TRBV7-9	.	CASSSSYRGVGLNEQFF
TRBV12-3/TRBV12-4	.	CASTGRSEAFF
TRBV30	.	CAWSGFPNTIYF
TRBV7-2	.	CASSWDGNSSGANVLTF
TRBV4-2	TRBD2	CASSHETSGSLNEQFF
TRBV6-2/TRBV6-3	.	CASSRGQDSNQPQHF
TRBV5-1	.	CASSLEAGLWTDTQYF
TRBV7-2	.	CASSFLFSTDTQYF
TRBV9	TRBD2	CASSVRASGSYNEQFF
TRBV9	.	CASSTSGEIRVRYTF
TRBV27	.	CASMISYRVNQPQHF
TRBV20-1	.	CSGGRETNTEAFF
TRBV3-1	.	CASSQLAVQAHGYTF
TRBV29-1	.	CSVIGPVFNEQFF
TRBV6-2/TRBV6-3	.	CATKPTVQNSPLHF
TRBV6-5	.	CASSYVRAGTEAFF
TRBV18	.	CASSPLDRAANEQFF
TRBV19	TRBD2	CASSMKGGVSYNEQFF
TRBV11-2	.	CASSRVAGTEAFF
TRBV30	TRBD1	CAWSGLGQGYGYTF
TRBV5-4	.	CASSLEGGGSSYNEQFF
TRBV7-9	.	CASSLGLGGPLQFF
TRBV4-1	TRBD2	CASSQEAGVETQYF
TRBV20-1	TRBD1	CSARGSGQGTTDTQYF
TRBV7-9	TRBD2	CASSHVGDYYEQYF
TRBV6-1	TRBD1	CASRRTGTGQGDTQYF
TRBV20-1	.	CSARGRTEGEETQYF
TRBV6-1	TRBD1	CASSLLFTGTGSGTEAFF
TRBV7-2	.	CASSRSAATSYEQYF
TRBV10-2	.	CASSALGTGLLFNYGYTF